The rows below give T cell receptor beta chains drawn from one sample of a study of blood T cell repertoires in COVID-19. Profiling relied on immunoSEQ multiplex PCR, and the TCRdb table lists in-frame clones only, not all of them. The table includes about 140,000 clones, about 83% detected once. Sequences were obtained from peripheral blood. The origin of the receptors is a man aged 50 to 59 with acute or convalescent COVID-19. CDR3s include the opening cysteine and the closing phenylalanine or tryptophan. A D gene is named only where the DNA matches it firmly. Rows give clone size only sometimes, using once, few, many, or a class for an expanded clone.

TRBD1	13	TRBJ1-2	-	TRBV5-1	TGCGCCAGCAGCTCGGCAGGGGGCGATGGCTACACCTTC	CASSSAGGDGYTF
-	17	TRBJ1-6	-	TRBV7-8	TGTGCCAGCAGCTTAGAGGGACGGGGTTACAGGGATTCACCCCTCCACTTT	CASSLEGRGYRDSPLHF
TRBD2	15	TRBJ2-5	once	TRBV5-1	TGCGCCAGCAGTCATCAGCGGGGGTTAGGAGAGACCCAGTACTTC	CASSHQRGLGETQYF
-	15	TRBJ2-3	-	TRBV4-1	TGCGCCAGCAGCCCCCGGGTCGGAGGGACAGATACGCAGTATTTT	CASSPRVGGTDTQYF
TRBD1	16	TRBJ2-3	-	TRBV5-8	TGTGCCAGCAGCACGGGACAGGATTCTATCACGGATACGCAGTATTTT	CASSTGQDSITDTQYF
TRBD1	14	TRBJ1-2	-	TRBV6-1	TGTGCCAGCAGTGATTCAGGACAGGGGTATGGCTACACCTTC	CASSDSGQGYGYTF
-	13	TRBJ1-5	-	TRBV10-1	TGCGCCAGCAGTGAGTCGATTGGCCAGCCCCAGCATTTT	CASSESIGQPQHF
-	15	TRBJ2-1	-	TRBV10-3	TGTGCCATCAGTGAGTCTGGAGGTAGCGCCAATGAGCAGTTCTTC	CAISESGGSANEQFF
-	14	TRBJ2-1	-	TRBV11-3	TGTGCCAGCAGCCAAGGACAGTGGGGCAATGAGCAGTTCTTC	CASSQGQWGNEQFF
TRBD2	16	TRBJ2-1	-	TRBV10-1	TGCGCCAGCAGTGAGTCAAGACTAGCGGGGGACAATGAGCAGTTCTTC	CASSESRLAGDNEQFF
-	16	TRBJ2-2	-	TRBV6-5	TGTGCCAGCAGTTCTGGGCAGGGAGGAGTCGCCGGGGAGCTGTTTTTT	CASSSGQGGVAGELFF
TRBD1	16	TRBJ2-1	once	TRBV10-3	TGTGCCATCAGTGAGTCCAGAGGACAGGGGGCGTTTGTGCAGTTCTTC	CAISESRGQGAFVQFF
-	16	TRBJ1-1	few	TRBV11-3	TGTGCCAGCAGCTTAGATGGCCGAGAGGGTAAGGCTGAAGCTTTCTTT	CASSLDGREGKAEAFF
-	15	TRBJ1-5	-	TRBV5-1	TGCGCCAGCAGCTTGGGTGGGCAACCTAATCAGCCCCAGCATTTT	CASSLGGQPNQPQHF
-	14	TRBJ1-2	-	TRBV5-1	TGCGCCAGCAGCTTGGCGGCCCAGGGGCCTGGCTACACCTTC	CASSLAAQGPGYTF
TRBD1	17	TRBJ2-7	-	TRBV14	TGTGCCAGCAGCCACTTGGCCCCCGGGACAGGGGTCTCCGAGCAGTACTTC	CASSHLAPGTGVSEQYF
-	18	TRBJ1-6	-	TRBV4-1	TGCGCCAGCAGCCAAGCTATCCCAGGCGCCTCCTATAATTCACCCCTCCACTTT	CASSQAIPGASYNSPLHF
TRBD1	17	TRBJ2-5	-	TRBV2	TGTGCCAGCAGCGCTCGAATCCAGGACAGGGGGCGAAAGACCCAGTACTTC	CASSARIQDRGRKTQYF
-	11	TRBJ2-1	few	TRBV20-1	TGCAGTCCGAGCACTTACAATGAGCAGTTCTTC	CSPSTYNEQFF
-	14	TRBJ1-5	-	TRBV5-8	TGTGCCAGCAAGACTCAGGGTCGAAATCAGCCCCAGCATTTT	CASKTQGRNQPQHF
-	19	TRBJ2-1	-	TRBV18	TGTGCCAGCTCACTAACTAACGGCCGGGACATTCCCCCCTACAATGAGCAGTTCTTC	CASSLTNGRDIPPYNEQFF
TRBD2	13	TRBJ2-7	-	TRBV9	TGTGCCAGCAGCGTACCAGGGAGGGACGAGCAGTACTTC	CASSVPGRDEQYF
TRBD2	16	TRBJ2-1	few	TRBV6-4	TGTGCCAGCAGTGACTCGGGAGCGGGGGGCCCACGTGAGCAGTTCTTC	CASSDSGAGGPREQFF
TRBD1	15	TRBJ1-2	-	TRBV28	TGTGCCAGCAGACCTCCGGACAGGGTCGGCTATGGCTACACCTTC	CASRPPDRVGYGYTF
-	15	TRBJ1-1	-	TRBV7-9	TGTGCCAGCAGCTTAGCCGGTGGCGGTGTCACTGAAGCTTTCTTT	CASSLAGGGVTEAFF
-	12	TRBJ2-7	-	TRBV6-5	TGTGCCAGCAGTTCCCTCTCCTACGAGCAGTACTTC	CASSSLSYEQYF
-	14	TRBJ2-7	-	TRBV12-2	-	CASRFGQGSHEQYF
-	18	TRBJ1-6	-	TRBV4-1	TGCGCCAGCAGCCAAATTGTTAGGGGATCCTCCCATAATTCACCCCTCCACTTT	CASSQIVRGSSHNSPLHF
TRBD2	15	TRBJ2-1	-	TRBV6-1	TGTGCCAGCAGCCAGCTAGCGGGGTCTAGAAATGAGCAGTTCTTC	CASSQLAGSRNEQFF
TRBD2	15	TRBJ2-1	few	TRBV6-1	TGTGCCAGCAGTGAAGCGGGGGGGGCCTACAATGAGCAGTTCTTC	CASSEAGGAYNEQFF
-	16	TRBJ2-3	once	TRBV10-3	TGTGCCATCAGTGAGTTCCGCCGAGGGGACTTGAGTACGCAGTATTTT	CAISEFRRGDLSTQYF
TRBD1	15	TRBJ1-5	-	TRBV7-8	TGTGCCAGCAGCATCGACAGGGTTGGCAATCAGCCCCAGCATTTT	CASSIDRVGNQPQHF
TRBD2	14	TRBJ2-7	few	TRBV9	TGTGCCAGCATAGGGGCGGGGGTGATACACGAGCAGTACTTC	CASIGAGVIHEQYF
-	16	TRBJ1-1	few	TRBV19	TGTGCCAGTAGCCCGTATATCGGCGGCCTGAACACTGAAGCTTTCTTT	CASSPYIGGLNTEAFF
TRBD1	14	TRBJ1-4	few	TRBV5-4	TGTGCCAGCAGCTCCCGGGACAGGGAGGGAAAACTGTTTTTT	CASSSRDREGKLFF
TRBD1	13	TRBJ1-2	-	TRBV12-3/TRBV12-4	TGTGCCAGCAGTCCCGGGACAGACTATGGCTACACCTTC	CASSPGTDYGYTF
-	11	TRBJ1-1	-	TRBV29-1	TGCAGCGTAACCGACAGGAGAGGAGCTTTCTTT	CSVTDRRGAFF
TRBD1	14	TRBJ2-7	few	TRBV11-2	TGTGCCAGCAGCTCGGACAGGCGACGGGTCGAGCAGTACTTC	CASSSDRRRVEQYF
TRBD1	16	TRBJ2-3	-	TRBV10-3	TGTGCCATCAGTGACCCCGGGACAGGGGTAACAGATACGCAGTATTTT	CAISDPGTGVTDTQYF
TRBD1	17	TRBJ1-6	-	TRBV3-1/TRBV3-2	TGTGCCAGCAGCCAAGGTCTCCCGGGACAGTTTAATTCACCCCTCCACTTT	CASSQGLPGQFNSPLHF
-	13	TRBJ2-5	-	TRBV5-1	TGCGCCAGCAGCTTGCCCAGGCAAGAGACCCAGTACTTC	CASSLPRQETQYF
-	14	TRBJ1-1	-	TRBV19	TGTGCCAGTAGTTCCGAGGGGGTCGACACTGAAGCTTTCTTT	CASSSEGVDTEAFF
TRBD1	14	TRBJ2-7	-	TRBV19	TGTGCCAGCAGCAAAGACAGGGGGGGCTACGAGCAGTACTTC	CASSKDRGGYEQYF
-	13	TRBJ1-1	-	TRBV11-2	TGTGCCAGCAGCTTAGATCCGTTCGCTGAAGCTTTCTTT	CASSLDPFAEAFF
TRBD2	18	TRBJ2-2	-	TRBV5-1	TGCGCCAGCAGCTTGGTGACTAGCGGGGGCACAAAAACCGGGGAGCTGTTTTTT	CASSLVTSGGTKTGELFF
-	15	TRBJ1-2	-	TRBV24-1	TGTGCCACCAGTGATGGGACTCCTCCTAACTATGGCTACACCTTC	CATSDGTPPNYGYTF
-	19	TRBJ1-5	-	TRBV18	TGTGCCAGCTCACCGAACACACTAAGTCGGGGTTATAGCAATCAGCCCCAGCATTTT	CASSPNTLSRGYSNQPQHF
-	14	TRBJ2-5	-	TRBV2	TGTGCCAGCGAGGGGGACCGGGACGTAGAGACCCAGTACTTC	CASEGDRDVETQYF
-	16	TRBJ2-2	-	TRBV6-5	TGTGCCAGCAGTTACTTATCAGGGGAAGGCACCGGGGAGCTGTTTTTT	CASSYLSGEGTGELFF
-	17	TRBJ1-4	-	TRBV28	TGTGCCAGCAGTTTAACCCCCGGGGGGACGACTAATGAAAAACTGTTTTTT	CASSLTPGGTTNEKLFF
TRBD2	15	TRBJ2-5	-	TRBV6-5	TGTGCCAGCAACGGGCGGGGGGGCTTTCAGGGGACCCAGTACTTC	CASNGRGGFQGTQYF
TRBD1	15	TRBJ2-5	-	TRBV10-3	TGTGCCATCAGTGAGAGTGCAGGGGGTATCGAGACCCAGTACTTC	CAISESAGGIETQYF
TRBD1	11	TRBJ1-2	few	TRBV29-1	TGCAGCGTATGGACAGGGGATGGCTACACCTTC	CSVWTGDGYTF
TRBD2	16	TRBJ2-3	-	TRBV9	TGTGCCAGCAGCGTAGGAGAGGCTAGCGGGAGAGATACGCAGTATTTT	CASSVGEASGRDTQYF
TRBD1	14	TRBJ1-3	-	TRBV5-5	TGTGCCACCCATGTACCAGGGGGCGGAAACACCATATATTTT	CATHVPGGGNTIYF
-	13	TRBJ1-1	-	TRBV5-4	TGTGCCAGCAGCTTCCAACAGAACACTGAAGCTTTCTTT	CASSFQQNTEAFF